This entry lists 11 T cell receptor beta chains sequenced from one sample in a study of molecular identifiers for immune sequencing clone quantification. TCRdb called the PCR reads again in MiXCR, with one record for every CDR3 protein. There are around 480,000 distinct CDR3 sequences in the sample; roughly a fifth occur only once, and 0.84% lies in the top ten. Material for sequencing was naive CD8+ T cells from blood, with Jurkat cell RNA spiked in. Subset defined: FACS-sorted CD8+CD4-CCR7+CD45RA+ naive T cells. The receptors were sampled from a human donor in good health. Some libraries in this study had Jurkat cell RNA spiked in.

This clonotype occurred many times. The CDR3 bases are TGTGCCAGCAGCTTATATAGCGGGAGGGCCCCAGATACGCAGTATTTT. It yields the protein CASSLYSGRAPDTQYF. The V and J genes are TRBV7-6 and TRBJ2-3; 11 bases map to TRBD2. The CDR3 is 16 residues long. V shed 2 bases, J shed 4 bases, and the junction held 5 bases outside the gene matches. Per the germline V gene, CDR1 is SGHVS and CDR2 is FNYEAQ.

At least ten counts were recorded for this clonotype. The chain is built from TRBV5-8 and TRBJ2-5, with 7 bases matching TRBD1. This CDR3 has 13 amino acids. Germline assignment: CDR1 SGHTS and CDR2 YDEGEE. Trimming cost V 3 bases and J 5 bases; bases outside gene matches: 4. The CDR3 is CASSSTGYETQYF. DNA of the CDR3: TGTGCCAGCAGCTCGACAGGGTACGAGACCCAGTACTTC.

The V gene is TRBV6-5, the J gene TRBJ2-5; D possibly corresponds to TRBD2 (6 bases). CDR1 MNHEY and CDR2 SVGAGI come from the germline V gene. The CDR3 spans 17 residues. V was trimmed by 4 bases and J by 3 bases, leaving 21 bases between them. The CDR3 region is CASSSSSLGLYEETQYF. Here the CDR3 DNA reads TGTGCCAGCAGTTCCTCCTCACTTGGACTATACGAAGAGACCCAGTACTTC.

Many counts were recorded for this clonotype. The chain is built from TRBV29-1 and TRBJ2-7; 7 bases agree with TRBD2. Germline values: CDR1 SQVTM, CDR2 ANQGSEA. The CDR3 length is 12 residues. V lost 6 bases to trimming and J lost 3 bases; unmatched junction nucleotides: 5. In DNA, the CDR3 is TGCAGCGTGGGGACGGGGGGCTACGAGCAGTACTTC. It translates to CSVGTGGYEQYF.

V usage is TRBV30 and J usage is TRBJ2-7; D is perhaps TRBD2 (5 bases). V was pared by 0 bases and J by 5 bases, with 11 bases between. This CDR3 is built from 13 residues. CDR1 is GTSNPN, CDR2 SVGIG, per germline (reference sequence). The CDR3 DNA follows: TGTGCCTGGAGTGTATCCGAGACTAACGAGCAGTACTTC. It translates to CAWSVSETNEQYF.

The J gene is TRBJ2-5, the V gene TRBV7-9; D not resolved. The CDR3 has 14 amino acids. V was cut by 5 bases and J by 3 bases, with 13 bases left in between. Looked up from germline, CDR1 is SEHNR and CDR2 is FQNEAQ (reference sequence). This CDR3 is CASSPAYEKETQYF. CDR3 DNA sequence: TGTGCCAGCAGCCCGGCGTATGAGAAAGAGACCCAGTACTTC.

This clonotype was recorded many times. In nucleotides, the CDR3 is TGTGCCAGCAGCGTAGGGTATTCACCCCTCCACTTT. Its protein is CASSVGYSPLHF. The chain links TRBV9 to TRBJ1-6; D not certain. CDR3 size: 12 residues. V was shortened by 0 bases and J by 8 bases, with 3 bases between the two germline ends. CDR1 is SGDLS, CDR2 YYNGEE, per germline.

This clonotype was seen repeatedly, ten times or more. The rearrangement uses TRBV29-1 and TRBJ1-3, with D unclear. The CDR3 spans 15 residues. V lost 0 bases and J 2 bases, leaving 11 bases between the germline ends. Germline CDR1 and CDR2: SQVTM and ANQGSEA. The CDR3 is CSVEDFRETGNTIYF. The CDR3 bases are TGCAGCGTTGAAGATTTTAGGGAAACTGGAAACACCATATATTTT.

This clonotype has ten or more counts. The chain is built from TRBV12-3 or TRBV12-4 and TRBJ2-3; D might be TRBD2 (6 bases). V lost 6 bases, J lost 5 bases, and 18 bases lay in between. This CDR3 has 15 amino acids. CDR3 residues: CASSPSGGRLDTQYF. DNA of the CDR3: TGTGCCAGCAGCCCTTCCGGAGGGCGATTAGATACGCAGTATTTT.

This clonotype was observed at least ten times. V is TRBV6-2 or TRBV6-3 and J is TRBJ2-3, with D maybe TRBD1 (7 bases). In germline, CDR1 is MNHEY, CDR2 SVGEGT. This CDR3 contains 14 residues. Trimming stripped 6 bases from V and 4 bases from J, with 14 bases between. The CDR3 DNA reads as TGTGCCAGCAGGCCGGTCAGGGGGGCAGATACGCAGTATTTT. This sequence encodes CASRPVRGADTQYF.

The chain is built from TRBV13 and TRBJ2-7, with 8 bases lining up with TRBD1. With 5 bases clipped from V and 3 bases from J, the junction kept 9 bases outside the gene matches. There are 15 residues in the CDR3. Looked up from germline, CDR1 is PRHDT and CDR2 is FYEKMQ (reference sequence). CDR3 residues: CASSPPPGTGYEQYF. The CDR3 bases are TGTGCCAGCAGCCCTCCACCCGGGACAGGCTACGAGCAGTACTTC. The variable domain in full, completed from reference TRBV13 and TRBJ2-7, reads AAGVIQSPRHLIKEKRETATLKCYPIPRHDTVYWYQQGPGQDPQFLISFYEKMQSDKGSIPDRFSAQQFSDYHSELNMSSLELGDSALYFCASSPPPGTGYEQYFGPGTRLTVT.